The 28 T cell receptor beta chains listed next were all sequenced from one sample in a study of T-cell reconstitution after alpha-beta-depleted transplantation in children. TCRbeta library preparation incorporated unique molecular identifiers. TCRdb itself ran the PCR reads through MiXCR, one entry per CDR3 protein. The table records around 250,000 distinct CDR3 sequences, about 25% of them present only once. This specimen was PBMCs, taken before TCRalphabeta/CD19-depleted stem cell transplant. The origin of the receptors is a girl aged 2-10 years with Fanconi anemia, due to receive a stem cell transplant.

Here the CDR3 reads CASVMRGLGEQFF. CDR3 bases: TGCGCCAGCGTGATGCGGGGGCTCGGTGAGCAGTTCTTC. V and J are TRBV10-1 and TRBJ2-1; a weak D match, TRBD2 (7 bases). The ends were cut back, 8 bases at V and 9 bases at J, with 17 bases in the middle. This CDR3 spans 13 amino acids. Germline V gene data show CDR1 as WNHNN and CDR2 as SYGVQD (reference sequence).

This clonotype was detected a few times. The CDR3 reads CSARVADSYNEQFF. The CDR3 nucleotides are TGCAGTGCTAGGGTAGCGGACTCCTACAATGAGCAGTTCTTC. This chain uses TRBV20-1 with TRBJ2-1; D might be TRBD2 (6 bases). The CDR3 sequence is 14 residues long. The V gene lost 3 bases and the J gene lost 0 bases, with 9 bases spanning the gap. CDR1 is DFQATT, CDR2 SNEGSKA, per germline (reference sequence).

In its sample, this clonotype was seen many times. The chain joins TRBV29-1 to TRBJ2-1; the D gene could be TRBD1 or TRBD2 (5 bases each). CDR1 SQVTM and CDR2 ANQGSEA come from the germline V gene. V was trimmed by 6 bases and J by 10 bases, leaving 10 bases between them. This CDR3 has 10 residues. The CDR3 nucleotides read TGCAGCGTGGGGGTACAAGAGCAGTTCTTC. Its translation is CSVGVQEQFF.

This clonotype was recorded many times. The gene calls are TRBV5-6 and TRBJ2-7; D might be TRBD1 (5 bases). CDR3 length: 15 residues. The germline CDR1 and CDR2 sequences are SGHDT and YYEEEE. V lost 0 bases to trimming and J lost 3 bases, with 13 bases between them. CDR3 in amino acids: CASSLGYQGNYEQYF. The CDR3 DNA follows: TGTGCCAGCAGCTTGGGGTATCAGGGAAACTACGAGCAGTACTTC.

This chain joins TRBV21-1 and TRBJ2-2; TRBD1, the D gene given by the table, was not confirmed from the DNA. TRBV21-1 is reported as a pseudogene. The CDR3 consists of 18 residues. The CDR3 loop reads CASSKYGGQVPNTGELFF. The CDR3 DNA reads TGTGCCAGCAGCAAATATGGAGGACAGGTGCCGAACACCGGGGAGCTGTTTTTT.

This clonotype was recorded many times. The chain couples TRBV6-1 to TRBJ2-1, with D tentatively TRBD1 or TRBD2 (5 bases each). CDR1 is MNHNS and CDR2 is SASEGT in the germline V gene. Trimming pared 3 bases from V and 4 bases from J, leaving 19 bases between. The CDR3 length is 17 residues. The CDR3 spells CASSDLWDQSFYNEQFF. CDR3 coding DNA: TGTGCCAGCAGTGATCTGTGGGACCAGTCCTTTTACAATGAGCAGTTCTTC.

V and J are TRBV20-1 and TRBJ2-5; D tentatively fits TRBD1 or TRBD2 (5 bases each). This CDR3 spans 15 amino acids. Germline V lookup: CDR1 DFQATT, CDR2 SNEGSKA (reference sequence). The germline V and J ends were trimmed by 0 bases and 1 base, with 12 bases remaining between them. The CDR3 is CSARDPGQSQETQYF. The CDR3 bases are TGCAGTGCTAGAGATCCGGGGCAGTCCCAAGAGACCCAGTACTTC.

The chain recombines TRBV6-4 with TRBJ2-1; 9 nucleotides match TRBD2. Germline V gene sequence: CDR1 MRHNA, CDR2 SNTAGT. The junction had 10 bases not matched to a gene; V was cut back by 5 bases and J by 8 bases. This CDR3 is 15 amino acids long. In nucleotides, the CDR3 is TGTGCCAGCAGTTCACAGCGGGGGGCCGTGGATGAGCAGTTCTTC. This gives the protein CASSSQRGAVDEQFF.

The table lists this clonotype with many counts. The chain couples TRBV29-1 to TRBJ2-7; 9 bases agree with TRBD2. There are 13 residues in the CDR3. V lost 3 bases to trimming and J lost 2 bases; unmatched junction nucleotides: 2. Germline V gene sequence: CDR1 SQVTM, CDR2 ANQGSEA. CDR3: CSVDAGGTYEQYF. The CDR3 DNA reads TGCAGCGTTGATGCGGGAGGGACCTACGAGCAGTACTTC.

J is TRBJ1-1 and V is TRBV7-6, with D maybe TRBD1 (5 bases). The V and J ends lost 7 bases and 4 bases respectively, with 13 bases between them. The CDR3 consists of 13 residues. Germline V CDR1 and CDR2: SGHVS, FNYEAQ. The CDR3 DNA sequence: TGTGCCAGCACCACGGGGAGGGGCACTGAAGCTTTCTTT. Protein: CASTTGRGTEAFF.

This clonotype was seen ten or more times. This chain links TRBV20-1 with TRBJ1-2; TRBD1 agrees at 7 bases. Germline V gene lookup returns CDR1 DFQATT and CDR2 SNEGSKA (reference sequence). V lost 1 base to trimming and J lost 4 bases; unmatched junction nucleotides: 12. The CDR3 consists of 16 residues. The CDR3 nucleotides are TGCAGTGCTAGAGGGCCCCAGGGGGTAACGGGCTATGGCTACACCTTC. Protein product: CSARGPQGVTGYGYTF.

The rearrangement joins TRBV6-2 or TRBV6-3 to TRBJ2-1; D ambiguous. The V gene lost 8 bases and the J gene lost 1 base, with 12 bases spanning the gap. Germline V gene data show CDR1 as MNHEY and CDR2 as SVGEGT. CDR3 size: 14 residues. CDR3 amino acids: CASRTIWSYNEQFF. DNA of the CDR3: TGTGCCAGCCGAACAATATGGTCCTACAATGAGCAGTTCTTC.

This sequence joins TRBV15 and TRBJ2-5, with 9 bases lining up with TRBD2. CDR3 length: 18 residues. Germline loops: CDR1 LNHNV, CDR2 YYDKDF (reference sequence). Trimming took 0 bases from V and 6 from J; bases not matched to a gene: 14. CDR3: CATSREMGLARGAQTQYF. The CDR3 DNA reads TGTGCCACCAGCAGAGAAATGGGACTAGCCCGGGGCGCGCAGACCCAGTACTTC.

This clonotype was observed many times. The rearrangement uses TRBV20-1 and TRBJ1-5, with TRBD1 as a possible D gene (6 bases). Germline V lookup: CDR1 DFQATT, CDR2 SNEGSKA (reference sequence). V was trimmed by 2 bases and J by 0 bases, leaving 14 bases between them. This CDR3 is built from 16 residues. CDR3 DNA: TGCAGTGCTAGATTGTTAGGACAGTATAGCAATCAGCCCCAGCATTTT. It encodes CSARLLGQYSNQPQHF.

The chain combines TRBV20-1 with TRBJ2-7; 11 bases map to TRBD2. After removal of 3 bases from V and 0 bases from J, the junction contained 7 bases not matched to a gene. Germline lookup yields CDR1 DFQATT and CDR2 SNEGSKA (reference sequence). CDR3 length: 16 residues. CDR3 sequence reads: CSARAYGTSGSYEQYF. CDR3 coding DNA: TGCAGTGCTAGGGCGTACGGGACTAGCGGCTCCTACGAGCAGTACTTC.

This sequence joins TRBV29-1 and TRBJ2-4; the match to TRBD1 covers 7 bases. The CDR3 totals 14 residues. CDR1 and CDR2 (germline): SQVTM, ANQGSEA. V trimming: 5 bases; J trimming: 8 bases; junction bases outside the gene matches: 12. The CDR3 nucleotides are TGCAGCGTTTCCTCGACAGGGTCGACGGACATTCAGTACTTC. This sequence encodes CSVSSTGSTDIQYF. Using reference TRBV29-1 and TRBJ2-4 for the parts outside the CDR3, the full variable domain is SAVISQKPSRDICQRGTSLTIQCQVDSQVTMMFWYRQQPGQSLTLIATANQGSEATYESGFVIDKFPISRPNLTFSTLTVSNMSPEDSSIYLCSVSSTGSTDIQYFGAGTRLSVL.

The table lists this clonotype with many counts. This rearrangement joins TRBV20-1 to TRBJ1-5; 12 bases match TRBD1. With 2 bases clipped from V and 7 bases from J, the junction kept 15 bases outside the gene matches. Germline lookup yields CDR1 DFQATT and CDR2 SNEGSKA (reference sequence). This CDR3 region has 18 residues. The CDR3 nucleotides are TGCAGTGCTAGAACTGCTCCGGGACAGGGGGCAAGAGCCCAGCCCCAGCATTTT. The encoded protein is CSARTAPGQGARAQPQHF.

The V gene is TRBV10-3, the J gene TRBJ1-5; D may be TRBD1 (5 bases). With 7 bases removed from V and 6 bases from J, the gap between germline ends came to 16 bases. The CDR3 is 14 residues long. The germline CDR1 and CDR2 sequences are ENHRY and SYGVKD. The CDR3, as DNA: TGTGCCATCAAACAGGAAGCGTATGGTCAGCCCCAGCATTTT. Its protein product is CAIKQEAYGQPQHF.

This clonotype was counted ten times or more. The chain couples TRBV5-1 to TRBJ2-1; D may be TRBD2 (6 bases). The CDR3 has 15 amino acids. Germline assignment: CDR1 SGHRS and CDR2 YFSETQ. Trimming left V 1 base short and J 0 bases short, with 8 bases between. CDR3 DNA sequence: TGCGCCAGCAGCTTGAGGGACTTCTCCTACAATGAGCAGTTCTTC. Translated, it gives CASSLRDFSYNEQFF.

Ten or more counts support this clonotype. The CDR3 loop is CASSFSGRSNEQFF. The CDR3 bases are TGCGCCAGCAGCTTTAGCGGGAGGTCCAATGAGCAGTTCTTC. This chain connects TRBV5-1 to TRBJ2-1; 10 bases fit TRBD2. Losses at the gene ends were 2 bases for V and 6 bases for J; bases not matched to a gene: 2. The germline V gene encodes CDR1 SGHRS and CDR2 YFSETQ. The CDR3 spans 14 residues.

There are many counts of this clonotype. This sequence joins TRBV7-2 and TRBJ2-7; D gene ambiguous. This CDR3 has 11 residues. Germline CDR1 and CDR2: SGHTA and FQGNSA. With 6 bases removed from V and 2 bases from J, the gap between germline ends came to 5 bases. CDR3 loop: CASRSAYEQYF. In DNA form, the CDR3 reads TGTGCCAGCAGGTCGGCCTACGAGCAGTACTTC.

This clonotype was seen many times. The genes are TRBV12-3 or TRBV12-4 and TRBJ2-1; D perhaps matches TRBD1 (5 bases). The CDR3 spans 17 residues. Between the trimmed V and J ends, which lost 5 bases and 5 bases, there was a span of 22 bases. DNA of the CDR3: TGTGCCAGCAGTCTCACTTCTGGGGCCACCAGGGACAATGAGCAGTTCTTC. The encoded protein is CASSLTSGATRDNEQFF.

The chain recombines TRBV7-6 with TRBJ2-1; 10 nucleotides match TRBD2. CDR1 is SGHVS and CDR2 is FNYEAQ in the germline V gene. This CDR3 contains 17 residues. The trim removed 1 base at V and 9 bases at J, leaving 12 bases unmatched. The CDR3 DNA is TGTGCCAGCAGCTTAGGTAACGTGGTAGCGGGAGGCAGTGAGCAGTTCTTC. It specifies CASSLGNVVAGGSEQFF.

This chain links TRBV11-2 with TRBJ2-2; 7 bases fit TRBD2. Germline V gene data show CDR1 as SGHAT and CDR2 as FQNNGV. Trimming at V came to 4 bases and at J to 4 bases, leaving 9 bases not matched to a gene. The CDR3 length is 16 residues. This CDR3 reads CASSWGGSRFTGELFF. Here the CDR3 DNA reads TGTGCCAGCAGCTGGGGCGGGAGTCGGTTCACCGGGGAGCTGTTTTTT.

This clonotype showed up many times. This chain links TRBV18 with TRBJ2-1; possible D gene TRBD2, 5 bases. This CDR3 has 14 amino acids. The germline V gene has CDR1 KGHSH and CDR2 LQKENI. Deletions cut 5 bases from V and 10 bases from J, with 18 bases between. The CDR3: CASSATDGPGEQFF. CDR3 nucleotide sequence: TGTGCCAGCTCAGCTACCGACGGGCCGGGGGAGCAGTTCTTC.

The CDR3 nucleotides read TGTGCCAGCAGCTTACCACAGGGGGCGGTCAACGAGCAGTACTTC. It specifies CASSLPQGAVNEQYF. The chain combines TRBV7-9 with TRBJ2-7; TRBD1 agrees at 9 bases. J gave up 5 bases and V 2 bases, and 7 bases lay outside the gene matches. Germline V gene data show CDR1 as SEHNR and CDR2 as FQNEAQ (reference sequence). The CDR3 extends over 15 amino acids.

This clonotype has a count of ten or more. This rearrangement joins TRBV20-1 to TRBJ1-3; the D is unclear. Trimming removed 2 bases from V and 4 bases from J, with 12 bases in between. Per germline, CDR1 DFQATT and CDR2 SNEGSKA (reference sequence). The CDR3 totals 14 residues. DNA for the CDR3: TGCAGTGCTAGAAGCTGGGCAAGGGGAAACACCATATATTTT. Translated, it gives CSARSWARGNTIYF.

As for this clonotype: Given a much more abundant clone one base away, this may be a read error. The chain joins TRBV20-1 to TRBJ2-7, with TRBD1 as a possible D gene (5 bases). CDR1 and CDR2 from the germline V gene are DFQATT and SNEGSKA (reference sequence). CDR3 length: 13 residues. V lost 1 base to trimming and J lost 0 bases, with 7 bases between them. CDR3 amino acids: CSARGQNSYEQYF. CDR3 in DNA: TGCAGTGCTAGAGGACAGAACTCCTACGAGCAGTACTTC.